Listed below are T cell receptor beta chains from one sample, sequenced in a study of vaccination and CD4 T cells after COVID-19. For these TCRs, the target antigens are not known. MiXCR, run by TCRdb on the PCR reads, gives a single entry per CDR3 protein. The sample yields under 20,000 distinct CDR3 sequences, about 56% seen once. This sample comprised CD4+ T cells from blood, cultured in vitro, obtained before SARS-CoV-2 vaccination. The receptors shown here come from a human donor who had recovered from COVID-19. Both conserved end residues are part of each CDR3. D genes are given only for firm matches. Rows give clone size only sometimes, using once, few, many, or a class for an expanded clone.

V,D,size,J,DNA,CDR3
TRBV28,.,.,TRBJ1-2,TGTGCCAGCAGTCTTGCCCAGGGAGTCGGCTATGGCTACACCTTC,CASSLAQGVGYGYTF
TRBV29-1,TRBD2,medium-sized,TRBJ2-3,TGCAGCGTTGCCCGACTAGCTTCGTTCACAGATACGCAGTATTTT,CSVARLASFTDTQYF
TRBV7-9,TRBD1,.,TRBJ2-7,TGTGCCAGCAGCCCAACGGACAGGATGACCTACGAGCAGTACTTC,CASSPTDRMTYEQYF
TRBV20-1,.,few,TRBJ2-7,TGCAGTGCTAGAGAGTTGGGGGATCCCGAAACCTACGAGCAGTACTTC,CSARELGDPETYEQYF
TRBV6-1,TRBD2,.,TRBJ2-3,TGTGCCAGCAGAAGGACTAGCGGGGGAGCTAGCACAGATACGCAGTATTTT,CASRRTSGGASTDTQYF
TRBV6-1,.,.,TRBJ2-3,TGTGCCACCAAAAACCGCCCTAACACAGATACGCAGTATTTT,CATKNRPNTDTQYF
TRBV12-3/TRBV12-4,.,.,TRBJ1-1,TGTGCCAGCAGTTTTAACGGGAACACTGAAGCTTTCTTT,CASSFNGNTEAFF
TRBV29-1,TRBD2,.,TRBJ2-1,TGCAGCGTTGACCAGGGACTAGCGAGCAATGAGCAGTTCTTC,CSVDQGLASNEQFF
TRBV18,TRBD1,.,TRBJ2-7,TGTGCCAGCTCACCACCGACCGGGACAGGGGTTAACGAGCAGTACTTC,CASSPPTGTGVNEQYF
TRBV19,.,.,TRBJ2-7,TGTGCCAGTAGTCCAGGGGGTAGCGGGGCATCCTACGAGCAGTACTTC,CASSPGGSGASYEQYF
TRBV19,TRBD1,few,TRBJ1-6,TGTGCCAGTAGTCATCAGCCAGGGGGCTACCTCTATAATTCACCCCTCCACTTT,CASSHQPGGYLYNSPLHF
TRBV5-4,.,.,TRBJ2-1,TGTGCCAGCAGCTTGGATTCGGGGAGCTTTAAGAATGAGCAGTTCTTC,CASSLDSGSFKNEQFF
TRBV19,.,.,TRBJ2-3,TGTGCCAGTAGTATTCCCACAGATACGCAGTATTTT,CASSIPTDTQYF
TRBV20-1,.,once,TRBJ1-6,TGCAGTGCTAGAGATATGGGCAGGGACTATAATTCACCCCTCCACTTT,CSARDMGRDYNSPLHF
TRBV27,TRBD2,few,TRBJ2-1,TGTGCCAGCAGTGGGACACCTTCTAGACTAGCGGGAGGGCCACGGAGTGAGCAGTTCTTC,CASSGTPSRLAGGPRSEQFF
TRBV30,TRBD1,.,TRBJ1-5,TGTGCCTGGTCGACAGGGGGCCAGCCCCAGCATTTT,CAWSTGGQPQHF
TRBV30,.,.,TRBJ2-3,TGTGCCTGGAGTTTATATGAGGCAGATACGCAGTATTTT,CAWSLYEADTQYF
TRBV20-1,.,.,TRBJ1-3,TGCAGTGCTCTCAGGGATGGAAACACCATATATTTT,CSALRDGNTIYF
TRBV2,.,few,TRBJ1-5,TGTGCCAGCAGAGGCGACAGACCATATAGCAATCAGCCCCAGCATTTT,CASRGDRPYSNQPQHF
TRBV7-2,.,.,TRBJ2-7,TGTGCCAGCAGCCCCTCCGGGACTTTATATTACGAGCAGTACTTC,CASSPSGTLYYEQYF
TRBV15,.,.,TRBJ2-5,TGTGCCACCAGCAGAGATGGGGGCCAAGAGACCCAGTACTTC,CATSRDGGQETQYF
TRBV20-1,TRBD2,medium-sized,TRBJ2-3,TGCAGTGCTACTAAAATACTAGCGGATACGCAGTATTTT,CSATKILADTQYF
TRBV12-3/TRBV12-4,.,.,TRBJ2-3,TGTGCCAGCAGCCAAAGGGATACGCAGTATTTT,CASSQRDTQYF
TRBV7-8,.,.,TRBJ1-6,TGTGCCAGCAGCTTAATGGGTAGCTCCTATAATTCACCCCTCCACTTT,CASSLMGSSYNSPLHF
TRBV6-5,TRBD1,.,TRBJ1-1,TGTGCCAGCAGTTCCCACAGGGGGTTGGGTGAAGCTTTCTTT,CASSSHRGLGEAFF
TRBV19,.,few,TRBJ1-2,TGTGCCAGTAAACCCCCCTTCCGGGGACCCTATGGCTACACCTTC,CASKPPFRGPYGYTF
TRBV20-1,TRBD1,.,TRBJ1-1,TGCAGTGCTAAACGACAGGGGAGCAGGACTGAAGCTTTCTTT,CSAKRQGSRTEAFF
TRBV20-1,.,.,TRBJ1-6,TGCAGTGCTAGAGGAGAGGACGGAGCGCAGTCACCCCTCCACTTT,CSARGEDGAQSPLHF
TRBV12-3/TRBV12-4,.,.,TRBJ2-3,TGTGCCAGCGGACTCCTTATGCAGGGGTCGCAGTATTTT,CASGLLMQGSQYF
TRBV24-1,TRBD1,few,TRBJ2-3,TGTGCCACCAGTGATTCCCCGGGACAGGGTATCACAGATACGCAGTATTTT,CATSDSPGQGITDTQYF
TRBV6-1,TRBD1,.,TRBJ2-5,TGTGCCAGCAGTGGGGGGGACAGGAGACAAGAGACCCAGTACTTC,CASSGGDRRQETQYF
TRBV30,TRBD2,.,TRBJ2-3,TGTGCCCGAGCGGGAGGGCCGTCTCTGGCGCAGTATTTT,CARAGGPSLAQYF
TRBV6-1,TRBD1,.,TRBJ1-2,TGTGCCAGGGGGGACAGGGGGACCTATGGCTACACCTTC,CARGDRGTYGYTF
TRBV2,.,.,TRBJ2-1,TGTGCCAGCAGTGGAGGGTCCTCCTACAATGAGCAGTTCTTC,CASSGGSSYNEQFF
TRBV7-3,TRBD1,.,TRBJ1-2,TGTGCCAGCAGCTTAGGACACAGGGGCTCGGGCTATGGCTACACCTTC,CASSLGHRGSGYGYTF
TRBV6-1,.,.,TRBJ1-3,TGTGCCAGCAGTGAAGACGGACGGCTCTCTGGAAACACCATATATTTT,CASSEDGRLSGNTIYF
TRBV18,.,once,TRBJ1-6,TGTGCCAGCTCACCCGGGACAAATTCACCCCTCCACTTT,CASSPGTNSPLHF
TRBV7-3,.,.,TRBJ2-3,TGTGCCAGCAGCTTAACGTATACAGATACGCAGTATTTT,CASSLTYTDTQYF
TRBV7-9,TRBD2,.,TRBJ2-1,TGTGCCAGCAGCCAAGGAGGACTAGCGGGTAGGAATGAGCAGTTCTTC,CASSQGGLAGRNEQFF
TRBV20-1,TRBD2,few,TRBJ2-3,TGCAGTGCTACGCTAGCGGGAGGGACGCTTACTGCGCAGTATTTT,CSATLAGGTLTAQYF
TRBV20-1,.,few,TRBJ2-7,TGCAGTGCTAGAGATCCAGGCGAACTAGCAAATATTCACTACGAGCAGTACTTC,CSARDPGELANIHYEQYF
TRBV10-3,TRBD1,.,TRBJ2-3,TGTGCCATCAGTGGAACAGGGGCGGTAGATACGCAGTATTTT,CAISGTGAVDTQYF
TRBV28,TRBD1,.,TRBJ1-4,TGTGCCAGCACCAGGGACAGGACCACCCTGGGCGGTATTGAAAAACTGTTTTTT,CASTRDRTTLGGIEKLFF
TRBV7-8,.,.,TRBJ2-5,TGTGCCAGCAGTAATATCAGGGGTAGCTCGGTAGGGGAGACCCAGTACTTC,CASSNIRGSSVGETQYF
TRBV20-1,.,few,TRBJ1-5,TGCAGTGCTACCCCGGCGGGTCCGCCCCAGCATTTT,CSATPAGPPQHF
TRBV19,TRBD1,.,TRBJ2-2,TGTGCCAGTAGTATTGGGACAGGGAGTGGGGAGCTGTTTTTT,CASSIGTGSGELFF
TRBV7-2,.,.,TRBJ2-2,TGTGCCAGCAGCCCCGGGGGCCTAATGAACACCGGGGAGCTGTTTTTT,CASSPGGLMNTGELFF
TRBV6-1,TRBD2,.,TRBJ2-5,TGTGCCAGCAGCGTGGGACTAGAACCTCAGACCCAGTACTTC,CASSVGLEPQTQYF
TRBV7-2,TRBD2,.,TRBJ2-2,TGTGCCAGCAGCTATCCCCCCGGAGTAGCGGGAGTATCCGGGGAGCTGTTTTTT,CASSYPPGVAGVSGELFF
TRBV28,.,.,TRBJ2-4,TGTGCCAGCATGGCGCCTCCCATGAACATTCAGTACTTC,CASMAPPMNIQYF
TRBV20-1,TRBD1,.,TRBJ1-4,TGCAGTTCGGACAGGTTAAATGAAAAACTGTTTTTT,CSSDRLNEKLFF
TRBV14,.,.,TRBJ1-2,TGTGCCAGCAGCTCTGGATCCAACCCCCTTGGCTACACCTTC,CASSSGSNPLGYTF